This TCR beta chain was sequenced during a study of cytomegalovirus exposure and HLA in healthy donors. Comments on this clone: Its antigen remains unknown.

Findings and caveats of the study: A missense variant in DCLRE1C was later tied to TCR beta V- and J-gene trimming. In an earlier analysis, productive rearrangement rates for most beta V segments clustered near 87% or 30%. TCR beta sequences reportedly predicted most subjects' HLA-A and HLA-B alleles accurately.

13 Jbeta primers and 60 Vbeta primers were used for the PCR. Only in-frame clones appear in the TCRdb table, and some are missing; sequencing was by immunoSEQ multiplex PCR. This table has hundreds of thousands of clones, more than 65% appearing once. The junction had 16 bases not matched to a gene; V was cut back by 6 bases and J by 5 bases. The CDR3 has 17 residues. CDR1 is MNHEY, CDR2 SMNVEV, per germline (reference sequence). Sequenced input: PBMCs. The sequence was collected from a man aged 18 to 30 in good health and CMV-seronegative. The chain carries TRBV27 and TRBJ2-3; 8 bases are shared with TRBD2. The CDR3 is CASSHLLSGIRGDTQYF. CDR3 nucleotides: TGTGCCAGCAGCCATCTCCTTAGCGGGATTAGGGGAGATACGCAGTATTTT.